This TCR beta chain is from a study of blood T cell repertoires in COVID-19. At the level of the study: From the United States, Italy and Spain came samples of acute and convalescent COVID-19. T cells, B-cell-depleted T cells, or PBMCs provided the cDNA or gDNA that served as material.

As handled by the study authors: Nucleated cell counts were estimated from reference gene primer amplification. The method was immunoSEQ multiplex PCR; TCRdb's version includes in-frame clones alone and lacks a portion of them. Clonal size and the V and J genes are those of that table, whereas D and trimming came from the DNA. Of some 200,000 clones in the sample, about 85% were seen once. This CDR3 spans 13 amino acids. After removal of 3 bases from V and 13 bases from J, the junction contained 4 bases not matched to a gene. Germline CDR1 reads KGHDR; CDR2 reads SFDVKD. The TCR was taken from a man between 45 and 60 years old who had recovered from COVID-19. The chain carries TRBV24-1 and TRBJ2-1; 11 nucleotides agree with TRBD2. The sample consisted of peripheral blood. CDR3 amino acids: CATSDLAGGTQFF. The CDR3 bases are TGTGCCACCAGTGATCTAGCGGGAGGTACCCAGTTCTTC.